Each of the 13 T cell receptor beta chains below was sequenced from the same sample in a study of blood T cell repertoires in COVID-19. Produced via immunoSEQ multiplex PCR; TCRdb's table is partial and in-frame only. The table lists approximately 50,000 clones, 80% to 95% of them singletons. Material: peripheral blood. These receptors were collected from a middle-aged man with active COVID-19.

The chain employs TRBV7-9 and TRBJ2-5; unclear D gene. The germline V gene has CDR1 SEHNR and CDR2 FQNEAQ (reference sequence). Trimming left V 3 bases short and J 2 bases short, with 13 bases between. This CDR3 is 15 amino acids long. The CDR3 here is CASSLAYSQQETQYF. The CDR3 nucleotides are TGTGCCAGCAGCTTGGCGTACAGCCAACAAGAGACCCAGTACTTC.

The chain couples TRBV6-5 to TRBJ1-5; TRBD1 matches 8 bases. Germline CDR1 is MNHEY and CDR2 is SVGAGI. There are 14 residues in the CDR3. V shed 6 bases and J 4 bases; nucleotides not matched to a gene: 5. The CDR3 sequence is CASRATGENQPQHF. The CDR3 nucleotides are TGTGCCAGCAGGGCGACAGGGGAGAATCAGCCCCAGCATTTT.

J is TRBJ1-6 and V is TRBV7-2; 8 bases align to TRBD1. CDR1 SGHTA and CDR2 FQGNSA come from the germline V gene. The CDR3 extends over 15 amino acids. V shed 4 bases and J 5 bases; nucleotides not matched to a gene: 4. The CDR3 is CASSWRTGNNSPLHF. As DNA, the CDR3 is TGTGCCAGCAGCTGGAGGACAGGGAATAATTCACCCCTCCACTTT. The variable domain in full, completed from reference TRBV7-2 and TRBJ1-6, reads GAGVSQSPSNKVTEKGKDVELRCDPISGHTALYWYRQSLGQGLEFLIYFQGNSAPDKSGLPSDRFSAERTGGSVSTLTIQRTQQEDSAVYLCASSWRTGNNSPLHFGNGTRLTVT.

The chain recombines TRBV7-9 with TRBJ1-4; D remains ambiguous. V was cut by 5 bases and J by 5 bases, with 12 bases left in between. Germline CDR1 is SEHNR and CDR2 is FQNEAQ (reference sequence). The CDR3 contains 14 residues. Here the CDR3 reads CASSTSGRNEKLFF. The DNA for the CDR3 is TGTGCCAGCAGCACCTCCGGGAGGAATGAAAAACTGTTTTTT.

The chain uses TRBV6-2 or TRBV6-3 and TRBJ1-1; D possibly corresponds to TRBD1 (5 bases). This CDR3 has 20 residues. CDR1 is MNHEY, CDR2 SVGEGT, per germline. V lost 5 bases and J 0 bases, leaving 28 bases between the germline ends. DNA of the CDR3: TGTGCCAGCAGTCACAACCCCCCGACAGAACATAAACTAATGAACACTGAAGCTTTCTTT. Protein: CASSHNPPTEHKLMNTEAFF.

This chain uses TRBV5-1 with TRBJ2-6; TRBD1 might be the D (8 bases). This CDR3 has 19 amino acids. Looked up from germline, CDR1 is SGHRS and CDR2 is YFSETQ. The germline V and J ends were trimmed by 3 bases and 0 bases, with 19 bases remaining between them. The CDR3 spells CASSSGRGTGLSGANVLTF. CDR3 nucleotides: TGCGCCAGCAGCTCGGGGCGGGGGACAGGCCTCTCTGGGGCCAACGTCCTGACTTTC.

The chain couples TRBV4-1 to TRBJ2-7; the match to TRBD2 covers 7 bases. The germline CDR1 and CDR2 sequences are MGHRA and YSYEKL. The CDR3 runs to 15 residues. V lost 0 bases, J lost 2 bases, and 4 bases stayed unmatched. CDR3 loop: CASSQEPSGTYEQYF. The CDR3 bases are TGCGCCAGCAGCCAAGAGCCTAGCGGAACCTACGAGCAGTACTTC.

The chain couples TRBV27 to TRBJ1-5; weak D call: TRBD1 (5 bases). The length of the CDR3 is 14 residues. With 3 bases removed from V and 7 bases from J, the gap between germline ends came to 13 bases. Germline CDR1 MNHEY, CDR2 SMNVEV (reference sequence). DNA of the CDR3: TGTGCCAGCAGTTTTTCCGGGGGAGTCCAGCCCCAGCATTTT. It specifies CASSFSGGVQPQHF.

The rearrangement uses TRBV29-1 and TRBJ2-7; TRBD2 is a possible D gene (6 bases). Trimming removed 4 bases from V and 2 bases from J, with 24 bases in between. Germline V gene lookup returns CDR1 SQVTM and CDR2 ANQGSEA. The CDR3 totals 17 residues. This CDR3 is CSVVRVDSGISTYEQYF. CDR3 coding DNA: TGCAGCGTTGTTCGGGTCGATAGCGGAATATCCACCTACGAGCAGTACTTC.

The chain is built from TRBV19 and TRBJ2-4, with D possibly TRBD1 on 6 matching bases. The length of the CDR3 is 14 residues. CDR1 and CDR2 from the germline V gene are LNHDA and SQIVND (reference sequence). Trimming removed 5 bases from V and 1 base from J, with 9 bases in between. The CDR3 sequence: CASSERGAKNIQYF. The CDR3 DNA reads TGTGCCAGTAGTGAAAGGGGGGCCAAAAACATTCAGTACTTC.

The CDR3 region is CASSVGSLAVGTQYF. DNA for the CDR3: TGTGCCAGCAGCGTAGGGAGTTTGGCCGTTGGGACCCAGTACTTC. The rearrangement uses TRBV9 and TRBJ2-5; D not resolved. The CDR3 spans 15 residues. Trimming removed 0 bases at V and 7 bases at J, with 16 bases between. Germline assignment: CDR1 SGDLS and CDR2 YYNGEE. Filled out from reference TRBV9 and TRBJ2-5, the complete variable domain reads DSGVTQTPKHLITATGQRVTLRCSPRSGDLSVYWYQQSLDQGLQFLIQYYNGEERAKGNILERFSAQQFPDLHSELNLSSLELGDSALYFCASSVGSLAVGTQYFGPGTRLLVL.

The rearrangement uses TRBV29-1 and TRBJ2-3, with a possible D match to TRBD1 (5 bases). CDR1 SQVTM and CDR2 ANQGSEA come from the germline V gene. Trimming left V 5 bases short and J 2 bases short, with 11 bases between. CDR3 length: 13 residues. CDR3 bases: TGCAGCGTTCAGGGAAGATACACAGATACGCAGTATTTT. This encodes CSVQGRYTDTQYF.

The V gene is TRBV14, the J gene TRBJ2-1; the match to TRBD2 covers 7 bases. Per germline, CDR1 SGHDN and CDR2 FVKESK. V lost 6 bases and J lost 9; bases outside the gene matches: 11. The CDR3 runs 14 residues. CDR3 protein: CASRSMSGASEQFF. The CDR3 bases are TGTGCCAGCAGGTCCATGAGCGGGGCTAGTGAGCAGTTCTTC. The complete variable domain, with remaining parts taken from reference TRBV14 and TRBJ2-1, reads EAGVTQFPSHSVIEKGQTVTLRCDPISGHDNLYWYRRVMGKEIKFLLHFVKESKQDESGMPNNRFLAERTGGTYSTLKVQPAELEDSGVYFCASRSMSGASEQFFGPGTRLTVL.